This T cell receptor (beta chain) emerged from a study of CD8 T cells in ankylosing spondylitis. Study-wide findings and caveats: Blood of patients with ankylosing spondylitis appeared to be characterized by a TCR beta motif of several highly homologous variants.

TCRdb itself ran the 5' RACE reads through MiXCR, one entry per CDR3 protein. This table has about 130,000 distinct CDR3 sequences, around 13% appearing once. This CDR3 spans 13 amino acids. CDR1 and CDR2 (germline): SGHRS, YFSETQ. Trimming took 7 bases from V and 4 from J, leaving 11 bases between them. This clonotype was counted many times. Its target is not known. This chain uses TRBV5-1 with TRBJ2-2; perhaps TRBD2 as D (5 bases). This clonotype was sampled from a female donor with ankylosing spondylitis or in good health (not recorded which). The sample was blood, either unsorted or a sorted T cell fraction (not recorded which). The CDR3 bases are TGCGCCAGCGGCGAAGGACTCACCGGGGAGCTGTTTTTT. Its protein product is CASGEGLTGELFF.